Listed below are T cell receptor beta chains from one sample, sequenced in a study of T cells after yellow fever vaccination. MiXCR, applied by TCRdb to the 5' RACE reads, yields one record per CDR3 protein. Of a few hundred thousand distinct CDR3 sequences in the sample, about an eighth were seen once. The sequenced sample was CD4+ T cells sorted from PBMCs, obtained 45 days after the yellow fever booster vaccination. Receptors were obtained from a man aged 25-40 years who received the YFV17D yellow fever vaccine. The CDR3 runs from the conserved cysteine through the conserved F or W. A D gene is named only where the DNA matches it firmly. Only some rows state a clone size, as once, few, many or a class for expanded clones.

cdr3_aa cdr3_nt d_call clone_size j_call v_call
CASSLERQETQYF TGTGCCAGCAGCTTGGAACGACAAGAGACCCAGTACTTC NA few TRBJ2-5 TRBV7-9
CSASLSLASSYNEQFF TGCAGTGCTAGTCTCTCTTTGGCTAGCTCCTACAATGAGCAGTTCTTC NA NA TRBJ2-1 TRBV20-1
CSARGGRGVVETQYF TGCAGTGCTAGAGGCGGGAGGGGAGTAGTAGAGACCCAGTACTTC TRBD2 few TRBJ2-5 TRBV20-1
CASSQDNRARSFYEQYF TGTGCCAGCAGCCAAGATAATAGGGCGAGGAGCTTCTACGAGCAGTACTTC NA few TRBJ2-7 TRBV3-1
CASSLVAGMNTEAFF TGCGCCAGCAGCTTGGTAGCGGGGATGAACACTGAAGCTTTCTTT NA few TRBJ1-1 TRBV5-1
CASSLGGSRDYGYTF TGTGCCAGCAGCTTGGGAGGATCTAGGGACTATGGCTACACCTTC NA NA TRBJ1-2 TRBV5-6
CASSVGLAGPSGTGELFF TGTGCCAGCAGCGTCGGACTAGCGGGCCCCTCGGGCACCGGGGAGCTGTTTTTT TRBD2 few TRBJ2-2 TRBV9
CASSVHPGTTDTQYF TGTGCCAGCAGCGTCCACCCCGGGACGACGGATACGCAGTATTTT NA NA TRBJ2-3 TRBV11-2
CSAGKGTSSTDTQYF TGCAGTGCTGGAAAGGGGACTTCTAGCACAGATACGCAGTATTTT NA few TRBJ2-3 TRBV20-1
CASSLRGAGDSPLHF TGTGCCAGCAGCTTACGAGGAGCCGGGGATTCACCCCTCCACTTT NA few TRBJ1-6 TRBV7-9
CASSQTGTGQETQYF TGCGCCAGCAGCCAAACGGGGACAGGGCAAGAGACCCAGTACTTC TRBD1 few TRBJ2-5 TRBV5-1
CASSLGTGVDNEQFF TGTGCCAGCAGCTTAGGGACAGGGGTAGACAATGAGCAGTTCTTC TRBD1 few TRBJ2-1 TRBV7-3
CSALGLGAAQETQYF TGCAGTGCTCTTGGACTAGGAGCGGCCCAAGAGACCCAGTACTTC TRBD2 few TRBJ2-5 TRBV20-1
CASSPYPQGMNTEAFF TGTGCCAGCAGCCCATACCCCCAGGGGATGAACACTGAAGCTTTCTTT NA few TRBJ1-1 TRBV5-5
CSAPPQGNTEAFF TGCAGTGCTCCGCCCCAGGGAAACACTGAAGCTTTCTTT NA NA TRBJ1-1 TRBV20-1
CASSPGGGDIQYF TGCGCCAGCAGCCCGGGGGGAGGGGACATTCAGTACTTC TRBD2 NA TRBJ2-4 TRBV5-1
CASSLSGGRALNEQFF TGTGCCAGCAGCTTGAGTGGCGGGAGGGCACTCAATGAGCAGTTCTTC TRBD2 few TRBJ2-1 TRBV5-5
CASSLASGTHNEQFF TGCGCCAGCAGCTTGGCTAGCGGGACGCACAATGAGCAGTTCTTC TRBD2 NA TRBJ2-1 TRBV5-1
CASRPGLPGVETQYF TGTGCCAGCAGGCCGGGACTCCCGGGAGTGGAGACCCAGTACTTC NA NA TRBJ2-5 TRBV12-3/TRBV12-4
CASSYQGQDGYTF TGTGCCAGCAGTTACCAGGGACAGGATGGCTACACCTTC TRBD1 NA TRBJ1-2 TRBV6-5
CASSTRAVHAGEDRINYGYTF TGTGCCAGCAGTACCCGGGCTGTCCACGCCGGGGAAGACAGAATTAACTATGGCTACACCTTC NA many TRBJ1-2 TRBV6-4
CSAPALAGLETQYF TGCAGCGCCCCGGCTTTGGCGGGATTAGAGACCCAGTACTTC NA few TRBJ2-5 TRBV29-1
CGSSKGGVNQPQHF TGTGGCAGCAGCAAAGGGGGTGTCAATCAGCCCCAGCATTTT NA few TRBJ1-5 TRBV6-2/TRBV6-3
CASSYRRSPVAGANVLTF TGTGCCAGCAGCTATCGACGGAGTCCGGTGGCCGGGGCCAACGTCCTGACTTTC NA NA TRBJ2-6 TRBV11-1
CASSLAGVRTDTQYF TGTGCCAGCAGCTTGGCAGGGGTGAGAACAGATACGCAGTATTTT NA NA TRBJ2-3 TRBV5-4
CSASGLAGVSYNEQFF TGCAGTGCTAGCGGACTAGCGGGAGTTAGCTACAATGAGCAGTTCTTC TRBD2 NA TRBJ2-1 TRBV20-1
CASSPLGVGSTDTQYF TGTGCCAGCAGTCCTTTGGGAGTGGGAAGCACAGATACGCAGTATTTT NA NA TRBJ2-3 TRBV12-3/TRBV12-4
CASSYGTSYEQYF TGTGCCAGCAGTTACGGGACGAGCTACGAGCAGTACTTC NA few TRBJ2-7 TRBV6-5
CASSLSRGGNQPQHF TGTGCCAGCAGCTTAAGCAGGGGTGGCAATCAGCCCCAGCATTTT NA few TRBJ1-5 TRBV7-2
CASSLTGGPGETQYF TGTGCCAGCAGCTTAACGGGAGGGCCTGGAGAGACCCAGTACTTC TRBD2 few TRBJ2-5 TRBV7-2
CSAITSGRDDRTDTQYF TGCAGCGCGATTACTAGCGGGAGGGACGACCGCACAGATACGCAGTATTTT TRBD2 NA TRBJ2-3 TRBV29-1
CASSSRRGRADYNEQFF TGTGCCAGCAGTTCCCGGCGAGGGAGGGCGGACTACAATGAGCAGTTCTTC TRBD2 few TRBJ2-1 TRBV27
CASSLSNEQFF TGTGCCAGCAGTTTATCTAATGAGCAGTTCTTC NA many TRBJ2-1 TRBV12-3/TRBV12-4
CASSYSHTEAFF TGTGCCAGCAGTTACTCGCACACTGAAGCTTTCTTT NA NA TRBJ1-1 TRBV6-6
CASSQDIPVNEKLFF TGTGCCAGCAGTCAAGACATACCCGTTAATGAAAAACTGTTTTTT NA NA TRBJ1-4 TRBV7-9
CASSSRPSGTRANEQFF TGTGCCAGCAGTTCCAGGCCTAGCGGGACGAGAGCCAATGAGCAGTTCTTC TRBD2 once TRBJ2-1 TRBV6-5
CASTRDPSYNEQFF TGCGCCAGCACCCGGGACCCAAGCTACAATGAGCAGTTCTTC NA NA TRBJ2-1 TRBV5-1
CASSLVSTDRNQPQHF TGTGCCAGCAGTTTAGTGTCAACCGACCGCAATCAGCCCCAGCATTTT NA NA TRBJ1-5 TRBV12-3/TRBV12-4
CASRGGPGELFF TGTGCCAGCAGGGGGGGACCCGGGGAGCTGTTTTTT NA NA TRBJ2-2 TRBV6-6
CASSATSGIGEQFF TGTGCCAGCAGCGCTACTAGCGGGATAGGTGAGCAGTTCTTC TRBD2 few TRBJ2-1 TRBV7-2
CASRKGLPGDTQYF TGTGCCAGCAGAAAGGGACTACCGGGAGATACGCAGTATTTT TRBD2 NA TRBJ2-3 TRBV12-3/TRBV12-4